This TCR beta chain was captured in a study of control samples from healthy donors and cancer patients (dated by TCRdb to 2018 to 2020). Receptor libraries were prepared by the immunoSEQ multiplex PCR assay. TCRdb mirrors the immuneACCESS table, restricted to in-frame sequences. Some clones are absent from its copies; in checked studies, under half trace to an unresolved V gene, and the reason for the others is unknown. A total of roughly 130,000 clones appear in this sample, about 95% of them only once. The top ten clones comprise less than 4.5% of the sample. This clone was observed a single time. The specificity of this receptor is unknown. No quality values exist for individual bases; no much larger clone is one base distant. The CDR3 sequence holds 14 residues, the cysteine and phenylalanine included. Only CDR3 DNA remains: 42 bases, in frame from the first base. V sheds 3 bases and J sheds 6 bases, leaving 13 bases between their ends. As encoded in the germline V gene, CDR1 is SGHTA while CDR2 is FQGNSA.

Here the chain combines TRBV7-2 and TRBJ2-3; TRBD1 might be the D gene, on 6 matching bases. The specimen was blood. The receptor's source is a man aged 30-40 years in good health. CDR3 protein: CASSLQGWADTQYF. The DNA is TGTGCCAGCAGCTTGCAGGGGTGGGCGGATACGCAGTATTTT.